This passage covers 21 T cell receptor beta chains from one sample sequenced in a study of T cell repertoires in cytomegalovirus infection. TCRdb re-derived calls from the reads in MiXCR, one entry per CDR3 protein. The sample holds about 680,000 distinct CDR3 sequences, 20% to 25% seen once. Sample: CD8+ T cells from PBMCs. The receptors were gathered from a human donor in good health (CMV status not recorded). Some clones in this sample may be carry-over from other donors' samples.

This clonotype was counted a few times. This chain uses TRBV2 with TRBJ2-7; D call uncertain. This CDR3 spans 13 amino acids. Germline V gene data show CDR1 as SNHLY and CDR2 as FYNNEI. V dropped 4 bases and J dropped 1 base, with 8 bases sitting between them. The CDR3 reads CASSVLESYEQYV. DNA for the CDR3: TGTGCCAGCAGTGTACTGGAGTCCTACGAGCAGTACGTC.

This clonotype has at least ten counts. The V and J genes are TRBV28 and TRBJ2-1; weak D call: TRBD1 (5 bases). This CDR3 spans 14 amino acids. V was shortened by 2 bases and J by 7 bases, with 12 bases between the two germline ends. Per germline, CDR1 MDHEN and CDR2 SYDVKM. The CDR3 DNA is TGTGCCAGCAGTTTACAGGGCAAGTTGAATGAGCAGTTCTTC. Translating gives CASSLQGKLNEQFF.

This clonotype was detected ten times or more. The J gene is TRBJ2-7, the V gene TRBV6-2 or TRBV6-3, with D tentatively TRBD1 (5 bases). Trimming removed 5 bases at V and 3 bases at J, with 5 bases between. This CDR3 has 11 residues. Per germline, CDR1 MNHEY and CDR2 SVGEGT. CDR3 region: CASSTGYEQYV. The CDR3 DNA reads as TGTGCCAGCAGTACAGGCTACGAGCAGTACGTC.

With regard to this clonotype: This may stem from a read error, because a much larger clone lies one nucleotide away. V gene TRBV7-3 combines with J gene TRBJ2-1; D tentatively fits TRBD1 or TRBD2 (6 bases each). This CDR3 region has 15 residues. Trimming removed 3 bases at V and 6 bases at J, with 15 bases between. The germline gives CDR1 SGHTA, CDR2 FQGTGA. The CDR3 spells CASSLKGGRSNEQFF. The CDR3 DNA reads TGTGCCAGCAGCTTGAAGGGGGGTAGGTCCAATGAGCAGTTCTTC.

This clonotype was observed many times. This sequence joins TRBV7-2 and TRBJ2-7; TRBD1 aligns across 8 bases. V gave up 5 bases and J gave up 6 bases; unmatched junction bases: 15. Germline V CDR1 and CDR2: SGHTA, FQGNSA. The CDR3 extends over 16 amino acids. The CDR3 reads CASSTFTGTGGGEQYV. For the CDR3, the DNA is TGTGCCAGCAGCACATTCACTGGGACAGGAGGGGGCGAGCAGTACGTC.

Notes on this clonotype: Germline and junction disagree at one end, which may indicate a read error. The chain recombines TRBV27 with TRBJ1-1, with 11 nucleotides matching TRBD1. This CDR3 region has 17 residues. In germline, CDR1 is MNHEY, CDR2 SMNVEV (reference sequence). In DNA, the CDR3 is TGTACCAGCAGTTTGATTTGGACAGGGGGCATCAACACTGAAGCTTTCTTT. This sequence encodes CTSSLIWTGGINTEAFF.

This clonotype was observed at least ten times. The rearrangement links TRBV4-1 to TRBJ2-7; 9 positions match TRBD1. The CDR3 spans 14 residues. CDR1 is MGHRA, CDR2 YSYEKL, per germline. V lost 4 bases to trimming and J lost 2 bases; unmatched junction nucleotides: 3. The CDR3 region has the DNA TGCGCCAGCAGCCGCGGGACAGGGACCTACGAGCAGTACGTC. Protein: CASSRGTGTYEQYV.

This clonotype was seen only a few times. This chain joins TRBV14 and TRBJ1-1; the D is unclear. The V end was cut by 0 bases, the J end by 5 bases, with 13 bases between. Germline values: CDR1 SGHDN, CDR2 FVKESK. CDR3 size: 15 residues. CDR3 loop: CASSQDLEGWTEAFF. The CDR3 DNA sequence: TGTGCCAGCAGCCAAGATCTGGAGGGCTGGACTGAAGCTTTCTTT.

This clonotype occurred a few times. The gene calls are TRBV29-1 and TRBJ1-2, with a weak D call TRBD1 (5 bases). The CDR3 runs 15 residues. Trimming took off 3 bases at V and 1 base at J, with 15 bases between the two ends. CDR1 and CDR2 from the germline V gene are SQVTM and ANQGSEA. Here the CDR3 reads CSVEVQEINNYGYTF. The DNA of the CDR3 is TGCAGCGTTGAGGTACAGGAGATCAATAACTATGGCTACACCTTC.

This clonotype was observed at least ten times. CDR3 in DNA: TGTGCCAGCAGCCCGGGACTGGGGCGCACAGATACGCAGTATTTT. Translating it yields CASSPGLGRTDTQYF. This chain joins TRBV7-6 and TRBJ2-3; possible D gene TRBD2, 6 bases. The V end was cut by 5 bases, the J end by 1 base, with 13 bases between. The CDR3 is 15 residues long. CDR1 is SGHVS, CDR2 FNYEAQ, per germline.

V usage is TRBV29-1 and J usage is TRBJ2-7; D is perhaps TRBD1 (6 bases). V gave up 7 bases and J gave up 0 bases, with 13 bases separating them. Germline-derived CDR1 and CDR2 are SQVTM and ANQGSEA. The CDR3 consists of 13 residues. CDR3 in DNA: TGCAGCGCTATAACAGGGATCTCCTACGAGCAGTACTTC. As protein: CSAITGISYEQYF.

Only a few counts were recorded for this clonotype. The rearrangement links TRBV11-3 to TRBJ2-3, with D tentatively TRBD1 (6 bases). Trimming took off 0 bases at V and 1 base at J, with 11 bases between the two ends. Germline assignment: CDR1 SGHNT and CDR2 YENEEA. This CDR3 region has 16 residues. CDR3 protein: CASSLEFGGRTDTQYF. DNA of the CDR3: TGTGCCAGCAGCTTAGAGTTTGGGGGCCGCACAGATACGCAGTATTTT.

The chain is built from TRBV4-1 and TRBJ2-2; D is ambiguous. The ends were cut back, 0 bases at V and 6 bases at J, with 8 bases in the middle. The CDR3 runs to 14 residues. Germline lookup yields CDR1 MGHRA and CDR2 YSYEKL. CDR3 residues: CASSQEVSSGELFF. The DNA of the CDR3 is TGCGCCAGCAGCCAAGAAGTAAGTTCCGGGGAGCTGTTTTTT.

V and J are TRBV11-2 and TRBJ2-1; 7 bases map to TRBD1. This CDR3 region has 16 residues. Germline assignment: CDR1 SGHAT and CDR2 FQNNGV. J was trimmed by 0 bases and V by 5 bases; bases with no gene match: 7. CDR3 DNA: TGTGCCAGCAGCGCATTACAGGGGTACTCCTACAATGAGCAGTTCTTC. Translation gives CASSALQGYSYNEQFF.

J is TRBJ1-1 and V is TRBV7-2; the match to TRBD1 covers 9 bases. Trimming cost V 4 bases and J 3 bases; bases outside gene matches: 3. The germline CDR1 and CDR2 sequences are SGHTA and FQGNSA. The CDR3 consists of 14 residues. The CDR3, as DNA: TGTGCCAGCAGCTCATGGGACAGGGACACTGAAGCTTTCTTT. This encodes CASSSWDRDTEAFF. Drawing the rest from reference TRBV7-2 and TRBJ1-1, the complete variable domain is GAGVSQSPSNKVTEKGKDVELRCDPISGHTALYWYRQSLGQGLEFLIYFQGNSAPDKSGLPSDRFSAERTGGSVSTLTIQRTQQEDSAVYLCASSSWDRDTEAFFGQGTRLTVV.

This clonotype was recorded a few times. The rearrangement uses TRBV19 and TRBJ2-1; D possibly matches TRBD1 or TRBD2 (5 bases each). Germline loops: CDR1 LNHDA, CDR2 SQIVND (reference sequence). The CDR3 has 17 amino acids. Trimming left V 1 base short and J 8 bases short, with 21 bases between. The CDR3 region has the DNA TGTGCCAGTAGTATAGGCCCCGGGACCTGGGGGTACGATGAGCAGTTCTTC. This codes for CASSIGPGTWGYDEQFF.

This clonotype was seen more than once but under ten times. This chain connects TRBV14 to TRBJ1-3; D remains unclear. Germline values: CDR1 SGHDN, CDR2 FVKESK. Deletions cut 2 bases from V and 2 bases from J, with 10 bases between. The CDR3 covers 15 residues. The CDR3 here is CASSQRVAPGNTIYF. For the CDR3, the DNA is TGTGCCAGCAGCCAACGCGTGGCTCCTGGAAACACCATATATTTT.

J is TRBJ1-1 and V is TRBV28; 9 nucleotides align to TRBD1. In germline, CDR1 is MDHEN, CDR2 SYDVKM. V lost 4 bases and J lost 4; bases outside the gene matches: 7. The CDR3 loop spans 15 amino acids. Here the CDR3 DNA reads TGTGCCAGCAGTTACCTACAGGGGGCGGGCACTGAAGCTTTCTTT. Amino acids: CASSYLQGAGTEAFF. The variable domain in full, with the rest retrieved from reference TRBV28 and TRBJ1-1, is DVKVTQSSRYLVKRTGEKVFLECVQDMDHENMFWYRQDPGLGLRLIYFSYDVKMKEKGDIPEGYSVSREKKERFSLILESASTNQTSMYLCASSYLQGAGTEAFFGQGTRLTVV.

This clonotype was counted only a few times. V is TRBV4-1 and J is TRBJ2-1; D possibly corresponds to TRBD1 (6 bases). V lost 1 base and J lost 4, with 11 bases in between. Germline V lookup: CDR1 MGHRA, CDR2 YSYEKL. This CDR3 comprises 15 residues. In DNA, the CDR3 is TGCGCCAGCAGCCAAGGTGACAGGTTATACAATGAGCAGTTCTTC. Residues: CASSQGDRLYNEQFF.

This clonotype was counted ten times or more. J is TRBJ2-1 and V is TRBV7-9; D is possibly TRBD1 or TRBD2 (5 bases each). CDR1 and CDR2 (germline): SEHNR, FQNEAQ (reference sequence). The CDR3 spans 15 residues. Trimming removed 3 bases from V and 6 bases from J, with 15 bases in between. The CDR3 coding sequence is TGTGCCAGCAGCTTCTCCGGGACCACTACCAATGAGCAGTTCTTC. Amino acids: CASSFSGTTTNEQFF.

This clonotype was detected only a few times. The rearrangement joins TRBV29-1 to TRBJ2-6; D unclear. The germline CDR1 and CDR2 sequences are SQVTM and ANQGSEA. The length of the CDR3 is 14 residues. V lost 2 bases and J 4 bases, leaving 9 bases between the germline ends. The CDR3 loop is CSVEKQAGANVLTF. In DNA form, the CDR3 reads TGCAGCGTTGAAAAACAAGCGGGGGCCAACGTCCTGACTTTC.